This T cell receptor beta chain was sequenced for a study of monozygotic twins with inflammatory bowel disease (dated by TCRdb to the late 2010s). Regarding the complete study: The full study comprised 28 monozygotic twin pairs: nine German pairs (four IBD-concordant, five IBD-discordant) and 19 IBD-discordant Danish pairs. Disease-associated traits were sought mainly through comparisons between IBD patients and their genetically identical healthy co-twins within discordant pairs. Each individual had, on average, about 151 000 unique TCRalpha sequences and 181 000 unique TCRbeta sequences available for analysis. Results the study describes overall, beyond this receptor: The results gave no support for a single strong signal or clonotype linked to IBD. Repertoire similarity did not differ between concordant and discordant twins, which could be due to limited statistical power. IBD patients shared fewer clonotypes with other individuals than healthy twins did, most markedly in patients showing signs of disease activity. TCRbeta repertoire diversity, by inverse Simpson index, was decreased in IBD patients compared with their healthy co-twins. Background noise and inter-individual variability may have been introduced into the repertoires by the differing immunosuppressive treatments among patients. Distinction between different T cell subtypes could not be achieved in the analysis.

The CDR3 contains 16 residues, cysteine and phenylalanine counted. The nucleotide record is missing. Library creation used 5' RACE. Preparation of each TCR library used around 3.5 ug of total RNA. cDNA was synthesized with SMARTScribe reverse transcriptase in eight separate reactions per sample. During cDNA synthesis, template switching was used to introduce unique molecular identifiers that contained a 6-nucleotide sample barcode. TCRalpha and TCRbeta cDNA was amplified in two nested PCRs of approximately 17 and 9 cycles, and bead purification was carried out after each PCR. Before amplification, the cDNA was treated with uracil DNA-glycosylase and purified using the QIAquick PCR purification kit. The second PCR added Illumina TruSeq-compatible adapters along with sample-specific barcodes. Library quality and concentration were checked on TapeStation and Qubit, and libraries were pooled at 5 to 6.5 ng each. Pooled libraries were sequenced on an Illumina HiSeq2500 single-index Rapid Run with 2 x 100 bp reads and custom sequencing primers. From the authors' description of their analysis: PCR and sequencing errors were corrected by UMI-based consensus assembly using MiGEC version 1.2.6. MiXCR version 2.1.1 handled V(D)J alignment, clonotype assembly and CDR3 extraction. To normalise gene usage, clonotype sharing and MAIT/NKT TCR abundance, the analysis used the top 1000, 10 000 and 20 000 clonotypes per sample. Diversity was computed as the inverse Simpson index with the vegan R package after downsampling to 27 000 UMIs. Paired Mann-Whitney U tests were applied to discordant twin pairs, with Benjamini-Hochberg correction for multiple testing. Through TCRdb reprocessing, the reads give one entry per CDR3 protein sequence; DNA is omitted. The V and J calls follow TCRdb's processing rather than the paper's. The table for this sample lists approximately 100,000 distinct CDR3 sequences. About an eighth of the sample lies in the top ten.

A roughly 2.4 ml peripheral blood sample was drawn into PAXgene tubes per donor and stored at -80°C. Without T cell sorting, total RNA was isolated from whole blood using the PAXgene blood miRNA kit on an automated QIAcube. Deep TCRalpha and TCRbeta repertoire profiling with unique molecular barcoding was performed on peripheral blood of monozygotic twin pairs concordant or discordant for inflammatory bowel disease. Smoking habits were recorded for all twin pairs, and each individual was classified as a current, former or never smoker. On this clonotype: Its antigen specificity is not known.

The clonotype was recovered from a human donor with ulcerative colitis or Crohn's disease, or a healthy co-twin of an affected twin (not recorded which). The specimen was blood. Recombination linked TRBV12-3 or TRBV12-4 to TRBJ2-7; absent DNA, TCRdb's TRBD2 call cannot be checked. The CDR3 reads as follows: CASSFFPTSGRYEQYF.